Described below is a single TCR beta chain sequence and its context. The CDR3 totals 12 residues. Germline CDR1 and CDR2: SNHLY and FYNNEI. V dropped 10 bases and J dropped 8 bases, with 14 bases sitting between them. PCR primers comprised 60 Vbeta and 13 Jbeta primers. Assay: immunoSEQ multiplex PCR; the TCRdb copy retains only in-frame clones and omits some. The repertoire holds about 200,000 clones, roughly 85% seen once, with around 2.3% in the top ten. These data originate in a study of cytomegalovirus exposure and HLA in healthy donors. In the study overall: Drawn from HLA-typed donors, around 85 million unique TCRs were held in an early data release.

V is TRBV2 and J is TRBJ2-2, with D perhaps TRBD1 (5 bases). The clonotype comes from a woman aged 50 to 65 in good health and CMV-seronegative. The specimen sequenced was PBMCs. The CDR3 reads CATKPGPGELFF. The CDR3 nucleotides read TGTGCCACCAAGCCAGGGCCGGGGGAGCTGTTTTTT.